There are many counts of the clone carrying this TCR beta chain. The data are from a study of human T cells and chemical hapten exposure. TCRdb reanalysed the RACE reads using MiXCR and keeps one entry per CDR3 protein. The data contain some 300,000 distinct CDR3 sequences, approximately 5% of them seen just once; the ten biggest clones take up about 8.2%. The time point: pre-sensitization, week 0. As to treatment: therapeutic diphenylcyclopropenone sensitization with weekly scalp DPC. Losses at the gene ends were 3 bases for V and 1 base for J; bases not matched to a gene: 3. The length of the CDR3 is 14 residues. Per germline, CDR1 LGHDT and CDR2 YNNKEL (reference sequence).

This TCR was sampled from a woman aged 18-35 years with alopecia areata. Some clones in this sample may be carry-over from other donors' samples. The V gene is TRBV3-1, the J gene TRBJ2-7; 7 bases line up with TRBD1. The sample in question was whole blood, obtained in connection with sensitization to the hapten diphenylcyclopropenone (DPC). The CDR3 sequence is CASSQETGSYEQYF. In nucleotides, the CDR3 is TGTGCCAGCAGCCAGGAGACAGGGTCCTACGAGCAGTACTTC.